The clone carrying this T cell receptor beta chain was seen many times. What it recognizes is unknown. The sequence runs out 3 residues before the end of the CDR3; the remainder is reconstructed from the germline J gene. Measured with immunoSEQ multiplex PCR; TCRdb has only the in-frame clones, and not every one. In total the sample includes tens of thousands of clones, none of them seen once. This specimen comes from a study of T cell clonality in common variable immunodeficiency. Study results and caveats: TCRbeta clonality was increased in CVID versus healthy controls. Fewer deletions and N-nucleotide insertions were reportedly seen in common variable immunodeficiency TCR beta sequences. T cell subpopulation sequencing would be needed to explain CVID clonality.

The CVID group had some 15 females and some 31 males, mean age 40. All CVID subjects were on immunoglobulin replacement for at least one year. Germline V gives CDR1 SNHLY, CDR2 FYNNEI. The V and J ends lost 2 bases and 1 base respectively, with 6 bases between them. The CDR3 is made up of 13 amino acids. This rearrangement joins TRBV2 to TRBJ2-7; no definite D call. The TCR comes from a human donor with common variable immunodeficiency. The sequencing input was peripheral blood mononuclear cells. The DNA read from the CDR3 is TGTGCCAGCAGTGAAACTCCTTCCTACGAG. Translating it yields CASSETPSYE. The CDR3, in full, reads CASSETPSYEQYF.